A single sample is the source of the 17 T cell receptor beta chains below, sequenced in a study of T cells after yellow fever vaccination. Using its own MiXCR run on the 5' RACE reads, TCRdb lists one record per CDR3 protein. The sample records under 500,000 distinct CDR3 sequences, around 19% being singletons. The source was PBMCs, collected before the yellow fever booster vaccination. The receptors come from a man aged 18 to 35 who received the YFV17D yellow fever vaccine.

This clonotype was detected a few times. This chain connects TRBV5-1 to TRBJ1-1; perhaps TRBD1 as D (5 bases). The germline V gene has CDR1 SGHRS and CDR2 YFSETQ. The germline V and J ends were trimmed by 3 bases and 0 bases, with 12 bases remaining between them. The CDR3 has 15 amino acids. The CDR3 nucleotides are TGCGCCAGCAGCTGGGAGGGGTACTTGAACACTGAAGCTTTCTTT. It encodes CASSWEGYLNTEAFF.

This clonotype was seen more than once but under ten times. The genes are TRBV20-1 and TRBJ1-1; D is unresolved. CDR1 DFQATT and CDR2 SNEGSKA come from the germline V gene (reference sequence). This CDR3 is 12 amino acids long. Trimming took off 3 bases at V and 1 base at J, with 6 bases between the two ends. The CDR3 nucleotides read TGCAGTGCTAGTTCGAAGAACACTGAAGCTTTCTTT. Its protein product is CSASSKNTEAFF.

J is TRBJ1-2 and V is TRBV7-9, with D unresolved. The germline CDR1 and CDR2 sequences are SEHNR and FQNEAQ (reference sequence). V lost 3 bases and J lost 7, with 6 bases in between. The CDR3 consists of 11 residues. In DNA, the CDR3 is TGTGCCAGCAGCTTCGGACCTGGCTACACCTTC. This codes for CASSFGPGYTF.

This sequence joins TRBV4-1 and TRBJ2-3, with 8 nucleotides matching TRBD2. From germline, CDR1 is MGHRA and CDR2 YSYEKL. V lost 3 bases to trimming and J lost 5 bases; unmatched junction nucleotides: 13. The CDR3 spans 17 residues. In DNA, the CDR3 is TGCGCCAGCAGCCAGATTGGTCGGGAGCGGGGGAGAGATACGCAGTATTTT. It codes for CASSQIGRERGRDTQYF.

This clonotype has ten or more counts. The CDR3 nucleotides read TGTGCCAGCAGTCCGACGGGGGTGGCGGGCGGCTACACCTTC. Protein: CASSPTGVAGGYTF. The chain has TRBV2 and TRBJ1-2; possibly TRBD1 for D (5 bases). The CDR3 is 14 amino acids. In germline, CDR1 is SNHLY, CDR2 FYNNEI. Trimming cost V 5 bases and J 8 bases, with 18 bases left between them.

The chain links TRBV19 to TRBJ2-7; D unresolved. Trimming took off 4 bases at V and 2 bases at J, with 12 bases between the two ends. There are 14 residues in the CDR3. Germline CDR1 LNHDA, CDR2 SQIVND (reference sequence). The CDR3 is CASSREDGPYEQYF. CDR3 in DNA: TGTGCCAGTAGTAGAGAGGACGGGCCCTACGAGCAGTACTTC. Together with reference TRBV19 and TRBJ2-7, the CDR3 gives the full variable domain: DGGITQSPKYLFRKEGQNVTLSCEQNLNHDAMYWYRQDPGQGLRLIYYSQIVNDFQKGDIAEGYSVSREKKESFPLTVTSAQKNPTAFYLCASSREDGPYEQYFGPGTRLTVT.

This clonotype was picked up a small number of times. The rearrangement uses TRBV6-5 and TRBJ2-7, with 7 positions matching TRBD1. This CDR3 region has 16 residues. Germline CDR1 is MNHEY and CDR2 is SVGAGI. V trimming: 0 bases; J trimming: 0 bases; junction bases outside the gene matches: 5. In DNA form, the CDR3 reads TGTGCCAGCAGTTACTCGACAGGGCTATACTCCTACGAGCAGTACTTC. Translation gives CASSYSTGLYSYEQYF.

This rearrangement joins TRBV7-9 to TRBJ2-1, with D unresolved. Per germline, CDR1 SEHNR and CDR2 FQNEAQ (reference sequence). Trimming stripped 3 bases from V and 7 bases from J, with 16 bases between. The CDR3 extends over 15 amino acids. Here the CDR3 reads CASSFSDHTLNEQFF. The CDR3, as DNA: TGTGCCAGCAGCTTTTCGGACCATACGTTGAATGAGCAGTTCTTC.

A few counts support this clonotype. CDR3 DNA: TGTGCCACAACGGACAGACCATTAGCCAAAAACATTCAGTACTTC. Translating it yields CATTDRPLAKNIQYF. The J gene is TRBJ2-4, the V gene TRBV10-3, with D possibly being TRBD1 (6 bases). V was shortened by 10 bases and J by 0 bases, with 16 bases between the two germline ends. Germline CDR1 ENHRY, CDR2 SYGVKD. The CDR3 covers 15 residues.

This clonotype was detected only a few times. V usage is TRBV6-5 and J usage is TRBJ1-2; no clear D gene. V was shortened by 0 bases and J by 4 bases, with 6 bases between the two germline ends. Germline assignment: CDR1 MNHEY and CDR2 SVGAGI. The CDR3 is made up of 13 amino acids. CDR3: CASSYSLAYGYTF. CDR3 DNA sequence: TGTGCCAGCAGTTACTCGCTGGCCTATGGCTACACCTTC.

This sequence joins TRBV2 and TRBJ2-1; D is undetermined. CDR3 length: 11 amino acids. Between the trimmed V and J ends, which lost 7 bases and 5 bases, there was a span of 6 bases. Germline V lookup: CDR1 SNHLY, CDR2 FYNNEI. In nucleotides, the CDR3 is TGTGCCAGCAATGGAAACAATGAGCAGTTCTTC. It is translated as CASNGNNEQFF.

This clonotype was seen more than once but under ten times. This chain uses TRBV6-2 or TRBV6-3 with TRBJ2-5; D remains unclear. Germline CDR1 MNHEY, CDR2 SVGEGT. The V gene lost 1 base and the J gene lost 5 bases, with 14 bases spanning the gap. The CDR3 loop spans 15 amino acids. The CDR3 region has the DNA TGTGCCAGCAGTTACTTAAGAAGTACTACGGAGACCCAGTACTTC. Translation gives CASSYLRSTTETQYF.

This clonotype was seen only once. The gene calls are TRBV2 and TRBJ2-3, with 10 bases matching TRBD2. Looked up from germline, CDR1 is SNHLY and CDR2 is FYNNEI. Germline trimming cut 6 bases from V and 4 bases from J; bases unmatched to any gene: 10. The CDR3 spans 16 residues. The CDR3 spells CASRRDGAGGPDTQYF. CDR3 coding DNA: TGTGCCAGCAGAAGAGATGGAGCGGGGGGGCCAGATACGCAGTATTTT.

This clonotype was seen at least ten times. The V gene is TRBV9, the J gene TRBJ2-3; D possibly corresponds to TRBD2 (6 bases). The germline V gene has CDR1 SGDLS and CDR2 YYNGEE. Trimming pared 0 bases from V and 4 bases from J, leaving 12 bases between. The CDR3 has 15 residues. The CDR3: CASSVGASESDTQYF. The CDR3 bases are TGTGCCAGCAGCGTAGGGGCTAGCGAGTCAGATACGCAGTATTTT. The full variable domain, its missing parts supplied by reference TRBV9 and TRBJ2-3, is DSGVTQTPKHLITATGQRVTLRCSPRSGDLSVYWYQQSLDQGLQFLIQYYNGEERAKGNILERFSAQQFPDLHSELNLSSLELGDSALYFCASSVGASESDTQYFGPGTRLTVL.

V usage is TRBV12-3 or TRBV12-4 and J usage is TRBJ2-6, with D perhaps TRBD1 (5 bases). The CDR3 length is 13 residues. V gave up 10 bases and J gave up 0 bases, with 7 bases separating them. CDR3 coding DNA: TGTGCCATTGACAGCTCTGGGGCCAACGTCCTGACTTTC. Encoded protein: CAIDSSGANVLTF.

In DNA, the CDR3 is TGTGCCAGCTCACCATTCACACCCCAACAGGGCTACGAGCAGTACTTC. Amino acid sequence: CASSPFTPQQGYEQYF. This chain links TRBV18 with TRBJ2-7; D is perhaps TRBD1 (6 bases). Germline CDR1 is KGHSH and CDR2 is LQKENI. V gave up 2 bases and J gave up 3 bases, with 17 bases separating them. There are 16 residues in the CDR3.

The chain couples TRBV7-3 to TRBJ2-1, with 10 bases lining up with TRBD2. V was clipped by 2 bases and J by 6 bases; unmatched bases: 4. The CDR3 runs 15 residues. Per the germline V gene, CDR1 is SGHTA and CDR2 is FQGTGA. The CDR3 DNA sequence: TGTGCCAGCAGCTTAGCCCTAGCGGGGGTCAATGAGCAGTTCTTC. Amino acid sequence: CASSLALAGVNEQFF.